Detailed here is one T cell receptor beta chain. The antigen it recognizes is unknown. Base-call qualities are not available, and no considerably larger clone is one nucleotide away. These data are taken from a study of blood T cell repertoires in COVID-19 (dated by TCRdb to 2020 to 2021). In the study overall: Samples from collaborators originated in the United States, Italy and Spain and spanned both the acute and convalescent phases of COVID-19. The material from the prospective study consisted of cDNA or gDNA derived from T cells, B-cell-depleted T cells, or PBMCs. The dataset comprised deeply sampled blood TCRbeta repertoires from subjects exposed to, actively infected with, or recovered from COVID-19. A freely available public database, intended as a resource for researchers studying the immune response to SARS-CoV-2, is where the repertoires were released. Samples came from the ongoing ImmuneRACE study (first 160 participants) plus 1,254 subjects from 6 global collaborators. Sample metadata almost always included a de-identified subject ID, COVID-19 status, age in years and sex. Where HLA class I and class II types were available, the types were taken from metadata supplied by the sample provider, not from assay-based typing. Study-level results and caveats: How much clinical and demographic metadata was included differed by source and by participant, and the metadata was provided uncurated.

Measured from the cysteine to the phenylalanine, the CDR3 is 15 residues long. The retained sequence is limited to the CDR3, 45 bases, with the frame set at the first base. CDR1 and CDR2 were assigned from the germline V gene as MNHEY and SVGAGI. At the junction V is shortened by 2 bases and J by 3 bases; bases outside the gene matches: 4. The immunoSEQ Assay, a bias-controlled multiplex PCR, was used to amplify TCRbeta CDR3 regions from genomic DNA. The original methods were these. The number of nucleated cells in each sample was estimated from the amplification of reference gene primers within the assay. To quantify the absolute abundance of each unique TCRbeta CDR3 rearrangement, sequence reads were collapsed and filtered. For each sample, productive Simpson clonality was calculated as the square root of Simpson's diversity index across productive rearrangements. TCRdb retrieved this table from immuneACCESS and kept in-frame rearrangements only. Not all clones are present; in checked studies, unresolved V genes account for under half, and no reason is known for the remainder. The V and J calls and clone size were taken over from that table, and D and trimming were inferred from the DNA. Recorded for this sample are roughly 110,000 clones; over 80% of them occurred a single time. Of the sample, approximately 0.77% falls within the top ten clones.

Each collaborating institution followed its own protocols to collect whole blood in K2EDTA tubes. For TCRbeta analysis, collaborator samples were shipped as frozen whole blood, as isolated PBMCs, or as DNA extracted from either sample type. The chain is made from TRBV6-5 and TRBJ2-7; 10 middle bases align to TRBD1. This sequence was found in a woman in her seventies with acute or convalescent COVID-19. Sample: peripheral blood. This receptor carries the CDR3 CASSYGGDRGYEQYF. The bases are TGTGCCAGCAGTTACGGGGGGGACAGGGGCTACGAGCAGTACTTC.